The 26 T cell receptor beta chains below were found in one sample sequenced in a study of shared clonotypes between healthy human individuals. Using immunoSEQ multiplex PCR, the repertoire was profiled, and TCRdb retains in-frame clones only, with some absent. The sample yields some 1.5 million clones, roughly 96% seen once. Sequencing was done on a sample of naive CD4+ T cells sorted from blood. The subset is: CD45RA+ positively selected. Receptors were obtained from a man aged 30-40 years in good health.

The chain recombines TRBV2 with TRBJ2-7; D gene unclear. This CDR3 comprises 15 residues. Trimming cost V 0 bases and J 4 bases, with 13 bases left between them. Germline CDR1 and CDR2: SNHLY and FYNNEI. The CDR3 here is CASSEAFDGTYEQYF. The CDR3 bases are TGTGCCAGCAGTGAAGCGTTTGACGGTACGTACGAGCAGTACTTC.

This sequence joins TRBV6-8 and TRBJ2-1; 7 bases match TRBD2. CDR1 is MNHGY, CDR2 SAAAGT, per germline. This CDR3 contains 15 residues. Unmatched junction bases numbered 9, after V lost 6 bases and J lost 4 bases. The chain's CDR3 is CASRSKRGRYNEQFF. The CDR3 nucleotides are TGTGCCAGCAGGTCTAAGCGGGGACGATACAATGAGCAGTTCTTC.

The rearrangement joins TRBV27 to TRBJ2-1, with D uncertain. Germline CDR1 reads MNHEY; CDR2 reads SMNVEV (reference sequence). CDR3 length: 15 amino acids. V was trimmed by 0 bases and J by 0 bases, leaving 6 bases between them. CDR3 loop: CASSLSIGSYNEQFF. The CDR3 coding sequence is TGTGCCAGCAGTTTATCCATTGGCTCCTACAATGAGCAGTTCTTC.

Only one count was recorded for this clone. V is TRBV19 and J is TRBJ2-1; D is possibly TRBD1 (6 bases). The CDR3 consists of 14 residues. The V gene lost 2 bases and the J gene lost 8 bases, with 13 bases spanning the gap. CDR1 is LNHDA and CDR2 is SQIVND in the germline V gene (reference sequence). The CDR3 region has the DNA TGTGCCAGTAGTATAAACGAGGGGGACCATGAGCAGTTCTTC. It encodes CASSINEGDHEQFF.

The V call is TRBV10-3, the J call TRBJ2-3; 10 bases match TRBD2. The CDR3 sequence is 17 residues long. After removal of 0 bases from V and 1 base from J, the junction contained 4 bases not matched to a gene. CDR1 and CDR2 from the germline V gene are ENHRY and SYGVKD. The CDR3 region has the DNA TGTGCCATCAGTGAGTCTACTAGCGGGGTCGGCACAGATACGCAGTATTTT. It translates to CAISESTSGVGTDTQYF.

In its sample, this clone was seen once. The V call is TRBV5-1, the J call TRBJ1-3, with 7 bases fitting TRBD1. The CDR3 spans 16 residues. In germline, CDR1 is SGHRS, CDR2 YFSETQ. Trimming removed 4 bases from V and 2 bases from J; junction bases left unmatched: 9. CDR3 amino acids: CASSQGGANPGNTIYF. The CDR3 DNA sequence: TGCGCCAGCAGCCAAGGGGGCGCGAATCCTGGAAACACCATATATTTT.

The chain links TRBV5-1 to TRBJ2-2, with TRBD2 as a possible D gene (6 bases). The V gene's germline CDR1 is SGHRS and CDR2 YFSETQ. The CDR3 loop spans 15 amino acids. Trimming cost V 4 bases and J 1 base, with 11 bases left between them. CDR3 sequence: CASSRDFENTGELFF. In DNA form, the CDR3 reads TGCGCCAGCAGCCGGGACTTTGAGAACACCGGGGAGCTGTTTTTT.

The chain couples TRBV7-6 to TRBJ2-1; D gene unclear. Germline V gives CDR1 SGHVS, CDR2 FNYEAQ. V gave up 5 bases and J gave up 10 bases, with 15 bases separating them. This CDR3 is built from 13 residues. CDR3 in DNA: TGTGCCAGCAGCCATGATCCCCTGGGCGAGCAGTTCTTC. It yields the protein CASSHDPLGEQFF.

V and J are TRBV28 and TRBJ2-7, with TRBD2 as a possible D gene (6 bases). The CDR3 is 14 amino acids. From germline, CDR1 is MDHEN and CDR2 SYDVKM. Trimming took off 9 bases at V and 6 bases at J, with 21 bases between the two ends. This CDR3 is CASPPGEGLSEQYF. CDR3 sequence (DNA): TGTGCCAGTCCACCGGGAGAGGGCCTTAGCGAGCAGTACTTC.

The J gene is TRBJ1-5, the V gene TRBV5-1; D is perhaps TRBD1 (6 bases). Germline V gives CDR1 SGHRS, CDR2 YFSETQ. The CDR3 extends over 15 amino acids. Trimming shortened V by 0 bases and J by 4 bases, and 11 bases separated the two germline ends. The CDR3 is CASSLDGQMNQPQHF. In DNA form, the CDR3 reads TGCGCCAGCAGCTTGGACGGACAGATGAATCAGCCCCAGCATTTT.

The V gene is TRBV7-9, the J gene TRBJ2-5; a weak D match, TRBD2 (5 bases). The CDR3 runs to 12 residues. V lost 6 bases and J lost 9, with 14 bases in between. Germline lookup yields CDR1 SEHNR and CDR2 FQNEAQ (reference sequence). The CDR3 DNA is TGTGCCAGCAGGAGGGAAGCCGGTGCCCAGTACTTC. This encodes CASRREAGAQYF.

The CDR3 loop is CASSRRDRAYSNTGELFF. In DNA, the CDR3 is TGTGCCAGCAGCCGCCGGGACAGGGCATACTCGAACACCGGGGAGCTGTTTTTT. The V and J genes are TRBV5-6 and TRBJ2-2; 9 nucleotides match TRBD1. Germline CDR1 SGHDT, CDR2 YYEEEE. Trimming took 4 bases from V and 0 from J; bases not matched to a gene: 10. The CDR3 sequence is 18 residues long.

The genes are TRBV4-1 and TRBJ1-4; D is unclear. Germline V lookup: CDR1 MGHRA, CDR2 YSYEKL. This CDR3 is 16 amino acids long. V lost 1 base to trimming and J lost 0 bases, with 9 bases between them. The CDR3 loop reads CASSQGIFATNEKLFF. The CDR3 region has the DNA TGCGCCAGCAGCCAAGGAATATTTGCAACTAATGAAAAACTGTTTTTT.

The chain is built from TRBV25-1 and TRBJ2-4; no reliable D call. This CDR3 region has 13 residues. V shed 5 bases and J shed 3 bases, with 8 bases lying between them. Germline assignment: CDR1 MGHDK and CDR2 SYGVNS. The CDR3 region has the DNA TGTGCCAGCAGTTCTACGGTCAAAAACATTCAGTACTTC. Amino acids: CASSSTVKNIQYF.

This clone appeared once. The chain links TRBV5-5 to TRBJ2-7, with D possibly being TRBD1 (6 bases). The germline gives CDR1 SGHKS, CDR2 YYEKEE (reference sequence). Trimming cost V 0 bases and J 2 bases, with 15 bases left between them. This CDR3 spans 16 amino acids. The CDR3 nucleotides read TGTGCCAGCAGCTTGGGAGGTAGGGACAACCCCTACGAGCAGTACTTC. It encodes CASSLGGRDNPYEQYF.

The V call is TRBV5-4, the J call TRBJ2-5, with D possibly TRBD1 on 5 matching bases. From germline, CDR1 is SGHNT and CDR2 YYREEE (reference sequence). V lost 4 bases, J lost 4 bases, and 14 bases lay in between. This CDR3 region has 14 residues. The CDR3 bases are TGTGCCAGCAGCCCCAGGAAGGGGTTAGAGACCCAGTACTTC. Protein product: CASSPRKGLETQYF.

This chain joins TRBV7-9 and TRBJ1-3; 11 positions agree with TRBD1. CDR1 is SEHNR, CDR2 FQNEAQ, per germline (reference sequence). This CDR3 region has 15 residues. V lost 10 bases to trimming and J lost 2 bases; unmatched junction nucleotides: 7. In DNA, the CDR3 is TGTGCCACCCCGGGACAGGGGGGAGCTGGAAACACCATATATTTT. It is translated as CATPGQGGAGNTIYF.

J is TRBJ2-5 and V is TRBV11-2, with D perhaps matching TRBD1 (6 bases). Per germline, CDR1 SGHAT and CDR2 FQNNGV. The CDR3 consists of 14 residues. Trimming shortened V by 4 bases and J by 3 bases, and 12 bases separated the two germline ends. CDR3 amino acids: CASSYRWTEETQYF. As DNA, the CDR3 is TGTGCCAGCAGCTATCGATGGACAGAAGAGACCCAGTACTTC.

The V gene is TRBV18, the J gene TRBJ1-3, with 8 bases aligning to TRBD1. This CDR3 has 15 amino acids. Trimming at V came to 3 bases and at J to 3 bases, leaving 4 bases not matched to a gene. Germline CDR1 is KGHSH and CDR2 is LQKENI. The CDR3 DNA is TGTGCCAGCTCACCCGCCACAGGGGGTGGAAACACCATATATTTT. This codes for CASSPATGGGNTIYF.

The chain carries TRBV6-4 and TRBJ2-1; either TRBD1 or TRBD2 may fit D (5 bases each). Germline V gene sequence: CDR1 MRHNA, CDR2 SNTAGT. CDR3 length equals 14 residues. V lost 0 bases to trimming and J lost 4 bases, with 7 bases between them. The CDR3 reads CASSDSGVYNEQFF. CDR3 nucleotides: TGTGCCAGCAGTGACTCGGGGGTGTACAATGAGCAGTTCTTC.

V is TRBV7-3 and J is TRBJ2-5, with 8 bases fitting TRBD2. CDR1 SGHTA and CDR2 FQGTGA come from the germline V gene. V trimming: 5 bases; J trimming: 5 bases; junction bases outside the gene matches: 7. CDR3 length: 14 amino acids. The CDR3 is CASSVGLAGETQYF. CDR3 coding DNA: TGTGCCAGCAGCGTCGGACTAGCTGGGGAGACCCAGTACTTC.

This rearrangement joins TRBV5-1 to TRBJ2-3; D is uncertain. The CDR3 extends over 15 amino acids. Germline CDR1 SGHRS, CDR2 YFSETQ. V was clipped by 4 bases and J by 4 bases, with 16 bases between them. CDR3 in DNA: TGCGCCAGCAGCCCTCGGGCCCGGCAGGCAGATACGCAGTATTTT. Amino acids: CASSPRARQADTQYF. Based on the CDR3 plus reference TRBV5-1 and TRBJ2-3, the full variable domain is KAGVTQTPRYLIKTRGQQVTLSCSPISGHRSVSWYQQTPGQGLQFLFEYFSETQRNKGNFPGRFSGRQFSNSRSEMNVSTLELGDSALYLCASSPRARQADTQYFGPGTRLTVL.

This chain joins TRBV2 and TRBJ1-4; D unclear. Looked up from germline, CDR1 is SNHLY and CDR2 is FYNNEI. The CDR3 is made up of 13 amino acids. Trimming removed 6 bases at V and 4 bases at J, with 9 bases between. The CDR3 is CASRPAGNEKLFF. The DNA of the CDR3 is TGTGCCAGCAGGCCCGCCGGTAATGAAAAACTGTTTTTT. The whole variable domain, filled in from reference TRBV2 and TRBJ1-4, reads EPEVTQTPSHQVTQMGQEVILRCVPISNHLYFYWYRQILGQKVEFLVSFYNNEISEKSEIFDDQFSVERPDGSNFTLKIRSTKLEDSAMYFCASRPAGNEKLFFGSGTQLSVL.

V usage is TRBV7-6 and J usage is TRBJ2-2; 15 bases fit TRBD2. CDR1 and CDR2 from the germline V gene are SGHVS and FNYEAQ. The CDR3 length is 18 residues. V trimming: 5 bases; J trimming: 6 bases; junction bases outside the gene matches: 10. The CDR3 nucleotides are TGTGCCAGCAGCACCACCCGATGGACTAGCGGGAGGGCCGGGGAGCTGTTTTTT. Translating it yields CASSTTRWTSGRAGELFF.

The rearrangement joins TRBV7-9 to TRBJ2-1; 9 bases match TRBD2. The CDR3 covers 17 residues. Germline CDR1 SEHNR, CDR2 FQNEAQ (reference sequence). Trimming at V came to 1 base and at J to 8 bases, leaving 12 bases not matched to a gene. The CDR3 sequence is CASSLVRREGVTYEQFF. In DNA form, the CDR3 reads TGTGCCAGCAGCTTAGTTCGGCGGGAGGGGGTCACGTATGAGCAGTTCTTC.

V gene TRBV19 combines with J gene TRBJ2-7, with TRBD2 as a possible D gene (6 bases). V lost 4 bases and J lost 2, with 9 bases in between. Germline V gene sequence: CDR1 LNHDA, CDR2 SQIVND (reference sequence). The CDR3 covers 13 residues. The CDR3 here is CASSNSGAYEQYF. CDR3 nucleotides: TGTGCCAGTAGTAATAGCGGAGCCTACGAGCAGTACTTC.